These 18 T cell receptor beta chains came from one sample sequenced in a study of blood T cells in healthy people across ages. A second roughly 7 to 12 cycle PCR used barcoded and J-beta primers. TCRdb reanalysed the 5' RACE reads using MiXCR and keeps one entry per CDR3 protein. The sample includes around 650,000 distinct CDR3 sequences, around 43% of them seen just once. Sequenced material: blood. All receptors come from a man older than 75 in good health.

This clonotype has more than one count but fewer than ten. The genes are TRBV7-2 and TRBJ2-5; 7 bases line up with TRBD1. The V gene's germline CDR1 is SGHTA and CDR2 FQGNSA. CDR3 size: 14 residues. The V and J ends lost 6 bases and 2 bases, in that order; junction bases with no gene match: 6. As DNA, the CDR3 is TGTGCCAGCAGTTTTGACAGGGCGCAAGAGACCCAGTACTTC. Translation gives CASSFDRAQETQYF.

This clonotype was observed a few times. The J gene is TRBJ1-2, the V gene TRBV28, with a tentative D call TRBD1 (5 bases). The V and J ends lost 5 bases and 4 bases respectively, with 11 bases between them. Germline V gives CDR1 MDHEN, CDR2 SYDVKM. The CDR3 sequence is 13 residues long. Written as DNA, the CDR3 is TGTGCCAGCAGTCTGGGGCACGCCTATGGCTACACCTTC. Translating gives CASSLGHAYGYTF.

This clonotype was counted many times. The J gene is TRBJ2-1, the V gene TRBV15, with 8 nucleotides matching TRBD2. Germline CDR1 is LNHNV and CDR2 is YYDKDF (reference sequence). The junction had 3 bases not matched to a gene; V was cut back by 0 bases and J by 2 bases. The CDR3 covers 16 residues. CDR3 amino acids: CATSREVAGTYNEQFF. For the CDR3, the DNA is TGTGCCACCAGCAGAGAAGTAGCGGGAACCTACAATGAGCAGTTCTTC. Full variable domain (rest looked up from reference TRBV15 and TRBJ2-1): DAMVIQNPRYQVTQFGKPVTLSCSQTLNHNVMYWYQQKSSQAPKLLFHYYDKDFNNEADTPDNFQSRRPNTSFCFLDIRSPGLGDTAMYLCATSREVAGTYNEQFFGPGTRLTVL.

This clonotype was observed a single time. The genes are TRBV4-3 and TRBJ1-1; D is possibly TRBD1 (6 bases). Germline CDR1 reads LGHNA; CDR2 reads YSLEER. The CDR3 is 20 amino acids. V shed 2 bases and J shed 6 bases, with 31 bases lying between them. The CDR3 coding sequence is TGCGCCAGCAGCCAACCCGTTTCCTCTAGGACAGTGAGTATTGGTGCTGAAGCTTTCTTT. This sequence encodes CASSQPVSSRTVSIGAEAFF.

The chain employs TRBV5-1 and TRBJ2-7; D may be TRBD1 (5 bases). In germline, CDR1 is SGHRS, CDR2 YFSETQ. V was trimmed by 0 bases and J by 7 bases, leaving 11 bases between them. The CDR3 spans 13 residues. CDR3 loop: CASSLELKGEQYF. The CDR3 DNA follows: TGCGCCAGCAGCTTGGAGCTGAAGGGGGAGCAGTACTTC.

In its sample, this clonotype was seen a few times. V usage is TRBV6-1 and J usage is TRBJ2-5, with D hard to call. V lost 3 bases and J lost 5, with 16 bases in between. Germline V gene sequence: CDR1 MNHNS, CDR2 SASEGT. CDR3 length: 15 residues. The CDR3 spells CASSDPLTGRETQYF. The CDR3, as DNA: TGTGCCAGCAGTGACCCCCTAACGGGCCGGGAGACCCAGTACTTC.

The V and J genes are TRBV6-5 and TRBJ2-7; 12 bases align to TRBD2. With V trimmed by 10 bases and J by 1 base, 8 bases remained unmatched. Germline CDR1 MNHEY, CDR2 SVGAGI. This CDR3 region has 15 residues. In nucleotides, the CDR3 is TGTGCCACCCGTGGGACTAGCGGGCCTTCCTACGAGCAGTACTTC. Its protein product is CATRGTSGPSYEQYF.

The chain is built from TRBV24-1 and TRBJ2-3, with TRBD2 identical over 13 bases. Germline V CDR1 and CDR2: KGHDR, SFDVKD. The CDR3 length is 17 residues. After removal of 4 bases from V and 6 bases from J, the junction contained 9 bases not matched to a gene. Written as DNA, the CDR3 is TGTGCCACCAGTGAGTCCACTAGCGGGAGGGCCACTGATACGCAGTATTTT. It yields the protein CATSESTSGRATDTQYF.

V gene TRBV2 combines with J gene TRBJ2-2, with 10 bases that match TRBD2. This CDR3 has 16 residues. Unmatched junction bases numbered 3, after V lost 4 bases and J lost 1 base. The germline gives CDR1 SNHLY, CDR2 FYNNEI. The CDR3 spells CASSAWTSGNTGELFF. The CDR3 DNA reads TGTGCCAGCAGTGCTTGGACTAGCGGGAACACCGGGGAGCTGTTTTTT.

This clonotype was detected a few times. This sequence joins TRBV20-1 and TRBJ2-5; no clear D. Trimming cost V 3 bases and J 2 bases, with 10 bases left between them. CDR3 size: 13 residues. The germline V gene encodes CDR1 DFQATT and CDR2 SNEGSKA (reference sequence). The CDR3 DNA sequence: TGCAGTGCTAGCCGGTCACAACAAGAGACCCAGTACTTC. Translation gives CSASRSQQETQYF.

The table lists this clonotype with a count of one. V gene TRBV6-1 combines with J gene TRBJ2-1; D perhaps matches TRBD1 (6 bases). Germline loops: CDR1 MNHNS, CDR2 SASEGT. This CDR3 has 16 amino acids. Deletions cut 6 bases from V and 0 bases from J, with 15 bases between. The CDR3 reads CASSDRLPGSYNEQFF. The CDR3 DNA reads TGTGCCAGCAGCGACAGGCTACCTGGCTCCTACAATGAGCAGTTCTTC.

This clonotype occurred a few times. This chain links TRBV4-3 with TRBJ2-7; 8 bases map to TRBD1. CDR1 and CDR2 (germline): LGHNA, YSLEER. V trimming: 0 bases; J trimming: 5 bases; junction bases outside the gene matches: 6. CDR3 length equals 15 residues. This CDR3 reads CASSQDLATGDEQYF. CDR3 DNA sequence: TGCGCCAGCAGCCAAGATCTAGCGACAGGGGACGAGCAGTACTTC.

This clonotype was observed a handful of times. The chain carries TRBV12-3 or TRBV12-4 and TRBJ2-6; TRBD1 is a possible D gene (6 bases). V lost 6 bases, J lost 2 bases, and 11 bases lay in between. CDR3 length: 15 amino acids. The CDR3 nucleotides read TGTGCCAGCAGCCCAACAGGGCCTGGGGCCAACGTCCTGACTTTC. Protein product: CASSPTGPGANVLTF.

The CDR3 bases are TGCAGCGTCCTCTTGGTAGGGGGCACTGAAGCTTTCTTT. Its translation is CSVLLVGGTEAFF. The gene calls are TRBV29-1 and TRBJ1-1; D is perhaps TRBD1 (6 bases). With 6 bases removed from V and 4 bases from J, the gap between germline ends came to 15 bases. This CDR3 comprises 13 residues. CDR1 SQVTM and CDR2 ANQGSEA come from the germline V gene.

This clonotype has a handful of counts. The rearrangement links TRBV6-5 to TRBJ2-7, with D tentatively TRBD2 (6 bases). The CDR3 spans 15 residues. Trimming stripped 7 bases from V and 1 base from J, with 17 bases between. Germline CDR1 MNHEY, CDR2 SVGAGI. CDR3: CASTPGSGGSYEQYF. CDR3 coding DNA: TGTGCCAGCACCCCAGGGAGCGGAGGGTCCTACGAGCAGTACTTC.

This clonotype was counted between two and nine times. The CDR3 is CASSASLGDRTFYGYTF. In DNA form, the CDR3 reads TGTGCCAGCAGTGCCTCACTAGGGGACAGAACCTTTTATGGCTACACCTTC. This chain uses TRBV6-2 or TRBV6-3 with TRBJ1-2; 7 bases are a match to TRBD1. Germline lookup yields CDR1 MNHEY and CDR2 SVGEGT. After removal of 5 bases from V and 5 bases from J, the junction contained 17 bases not matched to a gene. CDR3 length equals 17 residues.

The V and J genes are TRBV7-2 and TRBJ2-1, with 7 positions matching TRBD2. The tail of the sequence fits TRBJ2-7 better, so the J call may be wrong. The germline V gene has CDR1 SGHTA and CDR2 FQGNSA. The CDR3 consists of 16 residues. CDR3 in DNA: TGTGCCAGCAGCTTAGCGGCTCGCGGGGGTGCTTATGAGCAGTACTTC. Protein: CASSLAARGGAYEQYF.

This clonotype was seen a handful of times. The chain employs TRBV11-1 and TRBJ2-5; 9 nucleotides agree with TRBD2. This CDR3 has 16 residues. Germline loops: CDR1 SGHAT, CDR2 FQDESV (reference sequence). Trimming took 0 bases from V and 4 from J; bases not matched to a gene: 6. The CDR3 DNA follows: TGTGCCAGCAGCTTAGCGAATAGCGGGAGTCGAGAGACCCAGTACTTC. It encodes CASSLANSGSRETQYF.